The 9 T cell receptor beta chains presented below share a single source sample, sequenced in a study of cytomegalovirus exposure and HLA in healthy donors. The PCR used 60 Vbeta and 13 Jbeta primers. The data were produced by immunoSEQ multiplex PCR, yet TCRdb's version contains in-frame clones alone and is incomplete. Here the sample spans just over 150,000 clones, approximately 86% being singletons. Source material: PBMCs. The receptors shown here come from a woman aged 18-30 years in good health and CMV-seronegative.

The V and J genes are TRBV6-1 and TRBJ2-3; 7 nucleotides align to TRBD1. The germline V gene encodes CDR1 MNHNS and CDR2 SASEGT. This CDR3 is built from 14 residues. J lost 4 bases, V lost 6 bases, and 7 bases had no gene match. The CDR3 nucleotides are TGTGCCAGCAGCCTTGGACAGGTCCCAGATACGCAGTATTTT. It yields the protein CASSLGQVPDTQYF.

The CDR3 loop reads CASSRRGLANTEAFF. CDR3 DNA: TGCGCCAGCAGCCGAAGGGGGCTGGCGAACACTGAAGCTTTCTTT. This sequence joins TRBV4-1 and TRBJ1-1, with TRBD1 identical over 7 bases. The CDR3 covers 15 residues. The V gene end was trimmed by 4 bases and the J gene end by 1 base; junction bases not matched to a gene: 6. Germline V gives CDR1 MGHRA, CDR2 YSYEKL.

This clone was detected only a few times. The J gene is TRBJ1-1, the V gene TRBV6-5, with D uncertain. Per the germline V gene, CDR1 is MNHEY and CDR2 is SVGAGI. CDR3 size: 14 residues. Trimming removed 2 bases from V and 1 base from J, with 8 bases in between. The CDR3: CASSYLGENTEAFF. DNA for the CDR3: TGTGCCAGCAGTTACCTCGGGGAGAACACTGAAGCTTTCTTT.

This chain joins TRBV2 and TRBJ2-5, with D perhaps matching TRBD2 (6 bases). Per the germline V gene, CDR1 is SNHLY and CDR2 is FYNNEI. Trimming cost V 9 bases and J 1 base, with 12 bases left between them. The CDR3 covers 13 residues. The CDR3 sequence is CARRGNAQETQYF. CDR3 DNA: TGTGCCAGACGGGGGAACGCCCAAGAGACCCAGTACTTC.

The rearrangement uses TRBV2 and TRBJ2-7; the D is unclear. This CDR3 is built from 12 residues. CDR1 is SNHLY, CDR2 FYNNEI, per germline. Trimming left V 8 bases short and J 0 bases short, with 8 bases between. The CDR3 loop reads CASQYSSYEQYF. CDR3 nucleotide sequence: TGTGCCAGCCAATATAGCTCCTACGAGCAGTACTTC.

This sequence joins TRBV28 and TRBJ2-7; TRBD1 aligns across 7 bases. The CDR3 runs to 16 residues. Trimming removed 3 bases from V and 6 bases from J; junction bases left unmatched: 14. CDR1 is MDHEN, CDR2 SYDVKM, per germline. This chain's CDR3 is CASSFLAGGSRSEQYF. DNA of the CDR3: TGTGCCAGCAGTTTTCTCGCAGGGGGTTCGAGAAGCGAGCAGTACTTC.

The sample holds a few counts of this clone. The CDR3 here is CASSLVYRALTEAFF. Here the CDR3 DNA reads TGTGCCAGCAGCTTAGTTTACAGGGCCTTAACTGAAGCTTTCTTT. J is TRBJ1-1 and V is TRBV7-9, with D possibly being TRBD1 (6 bases). The V gene's germline CDR1 is SEHNR and CDR2 FQNEAQ (reference sequence). Trimming took off 1 base at V and 5 bases at J, with 14 bases between the two ends. The CDR3 has 15 amino acids.

This chain uses TRBV10-1 with TRBJ1-1; 7 bases are shared with TRBD1. Losses at the gene ends were 2 bases for V and 4 bases for J; bases not matched to a gene: 1. The germline V gene has CDR1 WNHNN and CDR2 SYGVQD (reference sequence). This CDR3 region has 13 residues. The CDR3: CASSEQGGTEAFF. DNA of the CDR3: TGCGCCAGCAGTGAGCAGGGGGGCACTGAAGCTTTCTTT.

The chain recombines TRBV5-1 with TRBJ2-3, with D possibly TRBD2 on 6 matching bases. CDR1 and CDR2 from the germline V gene are SGHRS and YFSETQ. Trimming took 7 bases from V and 1 from J, leaving 10 bases between them. The CDR3 totals 13 residues. The CDR3 DNA sequence: TGCGCCAGCCGGAGGGAGGGCACAGATACGCAGTATTTT. Protein sequence: CASRREGTDTQYF.